This T cell receptor beta chain was recovered during a study of T cell repertoires in cytomegalovirus infection. Overall study findings and caveats: Based on cumulative public TCR beta family frequency, carriers of CMV plus the relevant HLA were identified.

A remark on this clonotype: Its target is unknown.

One entry per CDR3 protein results from TCRdb running MiXCR on the reads. The data hold just over 300,000 distinct CDR3 sequences, with 15% to 20% observed a single time. This CDR3 is built from 12 residues. Germline V CDR1 and CDR2: SEHNR, FQNEAQ (reference sequence). V shed 5 bases and J 11 bases; nucleotides not matched to a gene: 7. The gene calls are TRBV7-9 and TRBJ1-1; 8 bases fit TRBD1. The TCR sequence derives from a human donor in good health (CMV status not recorded). Some clones in this sample may be carry-over from other donors' samples. The material sequenced was PBMCs. Here the CDR3 reads CASSDSRGRAFF. The CDR3 DNA follows: TGTGCCAGCAGCGACAGCAGGGGGCGGGCTTTCTTT.